The entry below describes one TCR beta chain. Its antigen remains unidentified. These data are taken from a study of Ad26.COV2.S vaccination and SARS-CoV-2 variants. About the research overall: Recipients of Ad26.COV2.S got it intramuscularly, once or twice 56 days apart.

Study-level results: It was reported that spike-specific CD8+ and CD4+ T cell responses were substantially broad after vaccination.

TCRdb's table, derived via immunoSEQ multiplex PCR, lists solely in-frame clones and lacks some. This sample has roughly 390,000 clones; about nine tenths occur once, and the top ten carry 3% to 3.5%. The treatment was: about 20 received Ad26.COV2.S at low or high dose, single or two shots; roughly five received placebo; per-sample allocation not given. All samples were drawn on day 63, counting from the first vaccine or placebo injection. At a Boston site, the person donating was an adult of 18-55 years. Vaccination used an Ad26 vector expressing Wuhan-strain SARS-CoV-2 spike. CDR1 is ENHRY and CDR2 is SYGVKD in the germline V gene. This CDR3 spans 16 amino acids. V was shortened by 3 bases and J by 8 bases, with 19 bases between the two germline ends.

The chain couples TRBV10-3 to TRBJ1-4; the D gene is possibly TRBD1 (6 bases). The sequencing here drew on peripheral blood, taken in a trial of Ad26.COV2.S vaccine versus placebo. This clonotype originated in a person aged 18-60 years who received the Ad26.COV2.S COVID-19 vaccine or a placebo. CDR3 nucleotide sequence: TGTGCCATCAGTGATTTCGGGGGGCAGAAGGGGGAAAAACTGTTTTTT. This gives the protein CAISDFGGQKGEKLFF.